A single sample gave rise to the 5 T cell receptor beta chains below, sequenced in a study of T cell responses to AZD1222 COVID-19 vaccine. Sequenced by immunoSEQ multiplex PCR; TCRdb stores in-frame clones only, minus some. The table includes 140,000 to 150,000 clones, roughly 93% detected once. The sequenced sample was peripheral blood, obtained after recovery from COVID-19. These receptors came from an adult who had recovered from COVID-19.

In this sample, this clone turned up once. This CDR3 is CASSSQGTTQYF. The CDR3 DNA is TGTGCCAGCAGCTCCCAGGGTACTACGCAGTATTTT. J is TRBJ2-3 and V is TRBV7-9; D is possibly TRBD1 (5 bases). The CDR3 sequence is 12 residues long. The V end was cut by 4 bases, the J end by 8 bases, with 10 bases between. Germline CDR1 SEHNR, CDR2 FQNEAQ (reference sequence).

J is TRBJ2-3 and V is TRBV18; D might be TRBD2 (6 bases). Trimming stripped 3 bases from V and 2 bases from J, with 9 bases between. Germline V CDR1 and CDR2: KGHSH, LQKENI. The CDR3 consists of 14 residues. CDR3 loop: CASSPSGFTDTQYF. In nucleotides, the CDR3 is TGTGCCAGCTCACCTAGCGGTTTCACAGATACGCAGTATTTT.

This clone was seen only once. The chain uses TRBV28 and TRBJ1-4, with D unclear. Trimming took off 2 bases at V and 6 bases at J, with 10 bases between the two ends. Germline CDR1 reads MDHEN; CDR2 reads SYDVKM. CDR3 length: 14 amino acids. CDR3 nucleotide sequence: TGTGCCAGCAGTTTAGAGAGGCGACATGAAAAACTGTTTTTT. This gives the protein CASSLERRHEKLFF.

V and J are TRBV6-5 and TRBJ2-1, with D perhaps matching TRBD2 (6 bases). Trimming removed 7 bases from V and 4 bases from J, with 17 bases in between. This CDR3 is built from 15 residues. CDR1 and CDR2 (germline): MNHEY, SVGAGI. Here the CDR3 DNA reads TGTGCCAGCATGTCGTCGGGGGTTCCGTACAATGAGCAGTTCTTC. Its protein is CASMSSGVPYNEQFF.

The chain employs TRBV3-1 (or the pseudogene TRBV3-2) and TRBJ2-1; D is unclear. Germline loops: CDR1 LGHDT, CDR2 YNNKEL (reference sequence). V lost 6 bases and J 2 bases, leaving 11 bases between the germline ends. The CDR3 consists of 14 residues. CDR3 sequence: CASSRGLTYNEQFF. As DNA, the CDR3 is TGTGCCAGCAGTCGTGGTTTGACCTACAATGAGCAGTTCTTC.